Listed here are 25 T cell receptor beta chains from one sample, sequenced in a study of cytomegalovirus exposure and HLA in healthy donors. Primers included in the PCR were 60 Vbeta and 13 Jbeta primers. Clones were read by immunoSEQ multiplex PCR, and TCRdb kept only the in-frame ones, dropping some. Here the sample spans some 150,000 clones, around 69% being singletons. The source material was PBMCs. The source is a man aged 55-75 years in good health and CMV-seronegative.

This clone was picked up a small number of times. J is TRBJ2-1 and V is TRBV6-1; 10 bases map to TRBD1. The V segment lost 7 bases and the J segment 9 bases; nucleotides outside the gene matches: 12. There are 15 residues in the CDR3. Germline V gives CDR1 MNHNS, CDR2 SASEGT. The DNA for the CDR3 is TGTGCCAGCAATTGGGGACAGGGGCATGGAGGTGAGCAGTTCTTC. Translating it yields CASNWGQGHGGEQFF.

The CDR3 nucleotides are TGTGCCAGCAGCCCCCCGGGAGACCCTTATGGCTACACCTTC. It is translated as CASSPPGDPYGYTF. This chain joins TRBV7-9 and TRBJ1-2; D remains unclear. Trimming removed 5 bases from V and 5 bases from J, with 15 bases in between. CDR1 is SEHNR and CDR2 is FQNEAQ in the germline V gene (reference sequence). CDR3 length: 14 residues.

The rearrangement links TRBV7-2 to TRBJ1-5; possibly TRBD1 for D (6 bases). Trimming stripped 5 bases from V and 6 bases from J, with 8 bases between. The CDR3 extends over 12 amino acids. Germline V gives CDR1 SGHTA, CDR2 FQGNSA. Here the CDR3 reads CASSPDSQPQHF. CDR3 in DNA: TGTGCCAGCAGCCCGGACAGTCAGCCCCAGCATTTT.

The chain carries TRBV9 and TRBJ1-2; 8 bases line up with TRBD1. Per the germline V gene, CDR1 is SGDLS and CDR2 is YYNGEE. V lost 2 bases and J lost 5; bases outside the gene matches: 5. The CDR3 has 14 amino acids. The CDR3 region is CASSVDRDVYGYTF. Here the CDR3 DNA reads TGTGCCAGCAGCGTGGACAGGGATGTATATGGCTACACCTTC.

This clone was seen once. The chain is built from TRBV2 and TRBJ2-5; D perhaps matches TRBD1 (5 bases). This CDR3 spans 13 amino acids. V gave up 6 bases and J gave up 4 bases, with 12 bases separating them. Germline CDR1 is SNHLY and CDR2 is FYNNEI. CDR3 amino acids: CASRQQGAETQYF. CDR3 nucleotides: TGTGCCAGCAGACAGCAAGGGGCAGAGACCCAGTACTTC.

The CDR3 nucleotides are TGTGCCAGCAGCTCGCAGGTCTTGAACTATGGCTACACCTTC. Translating it yields CASSSQVLNYGYTF. The rearrangement links TRBV7-8 to TRBJ1-2; no clear D gene. This CDR3 contains 14 residues. CDR1 SGHVS and CDR2 FQNEAQ come from the germline V gene. V was pared by 4 bases and J by 2 bases, with 11 bases between.

The chain links TRBV28 to TRBJ2-1; D perhaps matches TRBD2 (5 bases). V was cut by 6 bases and J by 4 bases, with 16 bases left in between. Germline loops: CDR1 MDHEN, CDR2 SYDVKM. This CDR3 is built from 15 residues. The CDR3: CASSQLDGKYNEQFF. The CDR3 DNA is TGTGCCAGCAGCCAGTTGGACGGGAAGTACAATGAGCAGTTCTTC.

This chain joins TRBV19 and TRBJ2-5; 10 positions match TRBD1. This CDR3 region has 14 residues. Per germline, CDR1 LNHDA and CDR2 SQIVND (reference sequence). V shed 6 bases and J 2 bases; nucleotides not matched to a gene: 3. This CDR3 reads CASSRTGGQETQYF. DNA of the CDR3: TGTGCCAGTAGCAGGACAGGGGGACAAGAGACCCAGTACTTC.

The rearrangement uses TRBV9 and TRBJ2-1; no clear D. The ends were cut back, 6 bases at V and 4 bases at J, with 8 bases in the middle. The CDR3 is 12 amino acids. In germline, CDR1 is SGDLS, CDR2 YYNGEE. Written as DNA, the CDR3 is TGTGCCAGCAACAACATTTACAATGAGCAGTTCTTC. Translating it yields CASNNIYNEQFF.

The gene calls are TRBV5-1 and TRBJ2-7, with 7 positions matching TRBD1. The CDR3 extends over 14 amino acids. V lost 3 bases, J lost 0 bases, and 3 bases stayed unmatched. The germline CDR1 and CDR2 sequences are SGHRS and YFSETQ. The CDR3 DNA reads TGCGCCAGCAGCTATACAGGGGTCTCCTACGAGCAGTACTTC. It codes for CASSYTGVSYEQYF.

The chain combines TRBV29-1 with TRBJ2-7, with 8 nucleotides matching TRBD2. The V gene's germline CDR1 is SQVTM and CDR2 ANQGSEA. The CDR3 is 13 residues long. V shed 6 bases and J 2 bases; nucleotides not matched to a gene: 6. The CDR3, as DNA: TGCAGCGTCCTGTCCGGGGGGGCCTACGAGCAGTACTTC. Translating it yields CSVLSGGAYEQYF.

The J gene is TRBJ2-7, the V gene TRBV5-1; 11 nucleotides match TRBD2. Germline CDR1 SGHRS, CDR2 YFSETQ. V was pared by 3 bases and J by 0 bases, with 8 bases of the junction left unmatched. The CDR3 is 17 amino acids. This CDR3 reads CASSSLAGGQTSYEQYF. Written as DNA, the CDR3 is TGCGCCAGCAGCTCTCTAGCGGGAGGCCAAACCTCCTACGAGCAGTACTTC.

The V call is TRBV28, the J call TRBJ2-7; maybe TRBD2 (6 bases). Per germline, CDR1 MDHEN and CDR2 SYDVKM. The CDR3 contains 13 residues. The V end was cut by 1 base, the J end by 6 bases, with 10 bases between. The CDR3 reads CASSLYRGFEQYF. In DNA form, the CDR3 reads TGTGCCAGCAGTTTATATCGGGGGTTCGAGCAGTACTTC.

The chain employs TRBV5-1 and TRBJ2-1, with TRBD2 matching 9 bases. The germline gives CDR1 SGHRS, CDR2 YFSETQ. V dropped 0 bases and J dropped 4; count of bases not matched to a gene: 8. The CDR3 runs 17 residues. DNA for the CDR3: TGCGCCAGCAGCTTGGTGGGTTTGCGGGAGGGGTACAATGAGCAGTTCTTC. Translation gives CASSLVGLREGYNEQFF. The full variable domain, its missing parts supplied by reference TRBV5-1 and TRBJ2-1, is KAGVTQTPRYLIKTRGQQVTLSCSPISGHRSVSWYQQTPGQGLQFLFEYFSETQRNKGNFPGRFSGRQFSNSRSEMNVSTLELGDSALYLCASSLVGLREGYNEQFFGPGTRLTVL.

The J gene is TRBJ2-7, the V gene TRBV7-9; D might be TRBD1 (5 bases). Germline V gives CDR1 SEHNR, CDR2 FQNEAQ (reference sequence). The CDR3 covers 14 residues. V was clipped by 0 bases and J by 2 bases, with 8 bases between them. CDR3 coding DNA: TGTGCCAGCAGCTTAGCAGGGGTCCCCTACGAGCAGTACTTC. As protein: CASSLAGVPYEQYF. The full variable domain, in which reference TRBV7-9 and TRBJ2-7 provide the parts outside the CDR3, is DTGVSQNPRHKITKRGQNVTFRCDPISEHNRLYWYRQTLGQGPEFLTYFQNEAQLEKSRLLSDRFSAERPKGSFSTLEIQRTEQGDSAMYLCASSLAGVPYEQYFGPGTRLTVT.

The CDR3 nucleotides are TGTGCCAGCAGTTTATTGGACAGGGGATTTGGAGGCTACACCTTC. It yields the protein CASSLLDRGFGGYTF. V and J are TRBV28 and TRBJ1-2, with 9 bases that match TRBD1. Germline V gene lookup returns CDR1 MDHEN and CDR2 SYDVKM. Germline trimming cut 1 base from V and 8 bases from J; bases unmatched to any gene: 8. CDR3 length: 15 amino acids.

The chain recombines TRBV6-1 with TRBJ1-2; 8 positions match TRBD1. The junction had 5 bases not matched to a gene; V was cut back by 6 bases and J by 2 bases. The V gene's germline CDR1 is MNHNS and CDR2 SASEGT. There are 14 residues in the CDR3. Here the CDR3 DNA reads TGTGCCAGCAGACTGACAGGGGTCAACTATGGCTACACCTTC. Translated, it gives CASRLTGVNYGYTF.

The chain combines TRBV7-9 with TRBJ2-5, with 7 bases fitting TRBD1. The germline gives CDR1 SEHNR, CDR2 FQNEAQ (reference sequence). V trimming: 8 bases; J trimming: 5 bases; junction bases outside the gene matches: 17. The CDR3 length is 16 residues. DNA for the CDR3: TGTGCCAGCCTTCCGAATCCATCGACAGGGTTGGAGACCCAGTACTTC. Encoded protein: CASLPNPSTGLETQYF.

V gene TRBV11-2 combines with J gene TRBJ2-7; possible D gene TRBD1, 5 bases. This CDR3 region has 14 residues. The germline CDR1 and CDR2 sequences are SGHAT and FQNNGV. V was pared by 5 bases and J by 0 bases, with 11 bases between. CDR3 sequence reads: CASSLDISSYEQYF. In nucleotides, the CDR3 is TGTGCCAGCAGCCTGGACATATCCTCCTACGAGCAGTACTTC.

The chain joins TRBV2 to TRBJ2-7, with 7 bases aligning to TRBD1. The V gene end was trimmed by 6 bases and the J gene end by 7 bases; junction bases not matched to a gene: 9. Germline lookup yields CDR1 SNHLY and CDR2 FYNNEI. The CDR3 totals 13 residues. The CDR3 region is CASSQDRSREQYF. For the CDR3, the DNA is TGTGCCAGCAGCCAGGACAGGTCCCGGGAGCAGTACTTC.

The chain recombines TRBV6-1 with TRBJ2-7; a weak D match, TRBD2 (5 bases). This CDR3 has 14 residues. V shed 2 bases and J shed 3 bases, with 11 bases lying between them. Germline V gene lookup returns CDR1 MNHNS and CDR2 SASEGT. CDR3 in DNA: TGTGCCAGCAGTGAAACATCGGGATTCTACGAGCAGTACTTC. It codes for CASSETSGFYEQYF.

The V call is TRBV6-5, the J call TRBJ1-2; 9 bases fit TRBD1. The CDR3 spans 15 residues. Per germline, CDR1 MNHEY and CDR2 SVGAGI. Trimming removed 5 bases from V and 8 bases from J; junction bases left unmatched: 12. CDR3 DNA: TGTGCCAGCAGTCCGACTGGGACAGGGAGGGAGGGCTACACCTTC. Amino acid sequence: CASSPTGTGREGYTF.

This clone was observed a single time. The chain carries TRBV27 and TRBJ2-1; tentative D call: TRBD2 (6 bases). This CDR3 has 16 residues. V lost 3 bases to trimming and J lost 0 bases, with 12 bases between them. Germline assignment: CDR1 MNHEY and CDR2 SMNVEV (reference sequence). The CDR3 DNA reads TGTGCCAGCAGTTTTTTCGCGGGACTCTCCTACAATGAGCAGTTCTTC. The encoded protein is CASSFFAGLSYNEQFF.

In this sample, this clone turned up once. The chain joins TRBV5-4 to TRBJ2-7; 7 nucleotides agree with TRBD1. V dropped 4 bases and J dropped 5; count of bases not matched to a gene: 12. Germline V lookup: CDR1 SGHNT, CDR2 YYREEE (reference sequence). CDR3 length: 15 amino acids. The CDR3: CASSLKLQGFHEQYF. CDR3 DNA: TGTGCCAGCAGCCTCAAGTTACAGGGGTTCCACGAGCAGTACTTC.

This clone has only a few counts. This chain joins TRBV7-8 and TRBJ1-1; the match to TRBD1 covers 7 bases. Germline V gives CDR1 SGHVS, CDR2 FQNEAQ. V was pared by 5 bases and J by 1 base, with 7 bases of the junction left unmatched. The CDR3 covers 15 residues. CDR3 sequence (DNA): TGTGCCAGCAGCCCTGGATGGACAGGGAACACTGAAGCTTTCTTT. This codes for CASSPGWTGNTEAFF.